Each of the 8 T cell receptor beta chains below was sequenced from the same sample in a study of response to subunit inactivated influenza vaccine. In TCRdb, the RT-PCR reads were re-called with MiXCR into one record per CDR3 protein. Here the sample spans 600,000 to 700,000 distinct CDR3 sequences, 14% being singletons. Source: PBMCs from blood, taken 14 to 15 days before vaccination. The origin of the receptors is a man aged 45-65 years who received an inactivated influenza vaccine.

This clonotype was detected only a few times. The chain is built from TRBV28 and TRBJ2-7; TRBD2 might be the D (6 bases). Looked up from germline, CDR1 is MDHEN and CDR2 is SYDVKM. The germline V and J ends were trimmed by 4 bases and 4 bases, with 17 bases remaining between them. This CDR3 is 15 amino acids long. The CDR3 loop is CASSSPGLGRYEQYF. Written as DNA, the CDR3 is TGTGCCAGCAGTTCCCCGGGACTGGGTAGGTACGAGCAGTACTTC.

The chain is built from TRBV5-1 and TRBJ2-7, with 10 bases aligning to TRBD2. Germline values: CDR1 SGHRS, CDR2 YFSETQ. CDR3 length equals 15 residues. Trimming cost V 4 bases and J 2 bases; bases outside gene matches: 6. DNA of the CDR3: TGCGCCAGCAGCAATCGGACTAGCGGAACCTACGAGCAGTACTTC. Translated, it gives CASSNRTSGTYEQYF.

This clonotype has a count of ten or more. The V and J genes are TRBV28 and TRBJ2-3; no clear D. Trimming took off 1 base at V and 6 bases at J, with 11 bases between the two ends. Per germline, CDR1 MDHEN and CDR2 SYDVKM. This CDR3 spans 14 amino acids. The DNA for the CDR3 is TGTGCCAGCAGTTTATCCCCGGTCACGGATACGCAGTATTTT. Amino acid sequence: CASSLSPVTDTQYF. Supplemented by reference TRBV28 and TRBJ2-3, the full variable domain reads DVKVTQSSRYLVKRTGEKVFLECVQDMDHENMFWYRQDPGLGLRLIYFSYDVKMKEKGDIPEGYSVSREKKERFSLILESASTNQTSMYLCASSLSPVTDTQYFGPGTRLTVL.

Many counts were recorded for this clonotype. This CDR3 reads CASSGRIRDTANEQFF. The CDR3 bases are TGTGCCAGCTCAGGGAGGATCCGGGACACCGCCAATGAGCAGTTCTTC. The chain couples TRBV18 to TRBJ2-1; either TRBD1 or TRBD2 may supply D (6 bases each). This CDR3 contains 16 residues. Trimming pared 5 bases from V and 6 bases from J, leaving 20 bases between. The V gene's germline CDR1 is KGHSH and CDR2 LQKENI.

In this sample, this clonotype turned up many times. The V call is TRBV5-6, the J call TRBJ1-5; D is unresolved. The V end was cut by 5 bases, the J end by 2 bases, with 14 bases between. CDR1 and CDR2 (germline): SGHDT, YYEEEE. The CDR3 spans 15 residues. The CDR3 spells CASSTRIGGNQPQHF. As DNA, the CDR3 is TGTGCCAGCAGTACCAGGATTGGGGGCAATCAGCCCCAGCATTTT.

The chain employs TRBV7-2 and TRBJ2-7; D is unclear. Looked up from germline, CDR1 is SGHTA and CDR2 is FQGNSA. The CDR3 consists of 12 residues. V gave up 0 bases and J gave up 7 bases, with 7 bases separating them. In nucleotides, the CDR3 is TGTGCCAGCAGCTTAGCAGACATGGAGCAGTACTTC. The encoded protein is CASSLADMEQYF.

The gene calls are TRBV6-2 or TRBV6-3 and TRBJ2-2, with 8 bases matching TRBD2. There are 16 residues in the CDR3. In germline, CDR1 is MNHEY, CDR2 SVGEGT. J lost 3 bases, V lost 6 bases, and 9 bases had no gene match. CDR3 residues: CASSAFWTSYTGELFF. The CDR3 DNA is TGTGCCAGCAGCGCCTTTTGGACTAGCTACACCGGGGAGCTGTTTTTT.

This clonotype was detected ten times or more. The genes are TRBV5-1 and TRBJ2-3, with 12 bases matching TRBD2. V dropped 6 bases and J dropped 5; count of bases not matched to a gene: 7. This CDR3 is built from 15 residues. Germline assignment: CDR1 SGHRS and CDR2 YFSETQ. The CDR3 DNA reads TGCGCCAGCACCCTAGCGGGGGGGCCGATAGATACGCAGTATTTT. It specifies CASTLAGGPIDTQYF.